This T cell receptor beta chain derives from a study of regulatory T cells in long-lasting Graves disease (dated by TCRdb to about 2021). In the study overall: To count as having persistent Graves' disease, a patient had to have received antithyroid drug treatment for over 5 years with TSH receptor autoantibodies remaining persistently positive. This study used TCR sequencing and RNA sequencing of peripheral blood to compare persistent Graves' disease patients against newly diagnosed Graves' disease patients. The study took place in China and was registered as a clinical trial. A total of around 35 samples underwent TCR sequencing: some 13 from persistent and 20 from newly diagnosed Graves' disease patients. Persistent Graves' disease patients in the clinical cohort had taken antithyroid drugs for approximately ten years on average. Study-wide findings and limitations: Sequencing and analysis were limited to the TCR beta chain. The authors acknowledged the small sample size as a limitation that may reduce accuracy. Because the primary lesion, thyroid tissue, could not be accessed, the study looked at peripheral blood alone. Compared with newly diagnosed patients, patients with persistent Graves' disease had lower TCR Shannon entropy and fewer highly expanded clones, which suggests clonal expansion. Preferential use of TRBV28, TRBJ1-2 and TRBJ2-5 was observed in persistent disease, whereas TRBV20-1 and TRBJ2-1 were favored in newly diagnosed disease. More public clonotypes were shared among persistent patients (about 2,800) than among newly diagnosed patients (966).

Notes on this clonotype: Its target antigen remains unknown. No base-level quality is on record; no much larger clone is a single base apart.

From a lookup of the germline V gene, CDR1 and CDR2 are KGHDR and SFDVKD. The junction carries 6 bases between V and J, which are trimmed by 3 bases and 0 bases respectively. From cysteine to phenylalanine, the CDR3 is 14 amino acids long. The CDR3 DNA has 42 bases and is translated from base 1. Library preparation was by multiplex PCR. The sample was run on an Illumina HiSeq 4000. CDR3 regions were amplified by Arm-PCR with iRepertoire HTBI primers to construct TCR beta libraries. PCR products were gel purified before sequencing. The authors' pipeline ran thus. A total of roughly 58 TRBV and some 13 TRBJ segments were identified across samples and were used for gene usage analysis of CDR3 amino acid clonotypes. COPE and FqMerger were used to merge the filtered high-quality paired reads into contigs. BLAST was used to align contigs to the IMGT TRBV, TRBD and TRBJ reference genes, and CDR3 was defined following IMGT. Any clonotype with a frequency above 0.1% was classified as a highly expanded clone. Shannon entropy served as the measure of repertoire diversity, while the Gini coefficient captured V-J evenness. Clonotypes shared by more than one individual were considered public. TCRdb took the public reads, trimmed them with fastp at Q25, ran MiXCR for clone calling and kept in-frame beta chains. Identical CDR3 proteins give one entry, which carries the most common genes and DNA. These V and J calls rely on TCRdb rather than the paper's analysis. Recorded for this sample are 400,000 to 500,000 distinct CDR3 sequences; about 22% of them occurred a single time. The ten largest account for around 7% of the sample.

What this sample's time point label stands for: persistent/refractory GD, antithyroid drugs over 5 years with positive TRAb. RNA was extracted from PBMCs in TRIzol for both TCR sequencing and RNA sequencing. The diagnosis of Graves' disease was made according to American Thyroid Association guidelines. The patients came from an endocrinology department in Xi'an, China. Each patient gave about 10 milliliters of peripheral blood, collected in an EDTA anticoagulant tube. Ficoll Paque Plus density gradient separation was used to isolate PBMCs, and no further T cell sorting was performed. An Agilent 2100 Bioanalyzer and agarose gel were used to check RNA quality, while a NanoDrop 2000 measured RNA concentration.

This material consisted of peripheral blood mononuclear cells (PBMCs), taken when the disease was refractory, from a patient treated with antithyroid drugs. This receptor was obtained from a female donor with Graves disease. The chain was built from TRBV24-1 and TRBJ2-3; no D gene can be assigned with confidence. This receptor has the CDR3 CATSDADSTDTQYF. The DNA sequence is given as TGTGCCACCAGTGATGCGGACAGCACAGATACGCAGTATTTT.